The clone carrying this TCR beta chain was counted ten times or more. No antigen is known for it. The data were taken from a study of regulatory T cells in long-lasting Graves disease. Study outcomes and limitations: There was favoring of TRBV28, TRBJ1-2 and TRBJ2-5 in persistent disease.

CDR3 size: 12 residues. Germline CDR1 is MNHNS and CDR2 is SASEGT. V was shortened by 6 bases and J by 7 bases, with 10 bases between the two germline ends. Libraries of TCR beta came from iRepertoire HTBI primers plus Arm-PCR of CDR3 regions. TCRdb re-called the multiplex PCR reads through MiXCR, storing one row per CDR3 protein. The data contain about 460,000 distinct CDR3 sequences, about 14% of them seen just once; the ten biggest clones take up about a sixth. Time point noted: newly diagnosed GD, antithyroid drugs for less than 3 months. The TCR library used RNA extracted from PBMCs. Graves' disease diagnosis used American Thyroid Association guidelines. These sequences were also reported in another study, on T cells in Graves' hyperthyroidism and ophthalmopathy. This second study notes: It was a median 6.5 months before onset that the model predicted ophthalmopathy.

The gene calls are TRBV6-1 and TRBJ2-1; D might be TRBD1 or TRBD2, each matching 5 bases. The sequence was obtained from a woman between 45 and 65 years old with Graves disease. The material was peripheral blood mononuclear cells (PBMCs), obtained at new diagnosis, from a patient treated with antithyroid drugs. CDR3 loop: CASRDTRNEQFF. The CDR3 DNA sequence: TGTGCCAGCAGGGACACTAGGAATGAGCAGTTCTTC.